The clone carrying this T cell receptor beta chain appeared many times. The data are from a study of T cells in Graves' hyperthyroidism and ophthalmopathy. Amplification of TCR beta CDR3 regions was performed using RNA transcripts as template. Carried out on the TCR CDR3, a first-round RT-PCR used the HTBI primer set. One entry per CDR3 protein results from TCRdb running MiXCR on the multiplex PCR reads. The data hold hundreds of thousands of distinct CDR3 sequences, with approximately 14% observed a single time. The CDR3 has 12 residues. Trimming took off 5 bases at V and 8 bases at J, with 11 bases between the two ends. The germline V gene encodes CDR1 MNHEY and CDR2 SVGEGT.

This chain uses TRBV6-2 or TRBV6-3 with TRBJ2-3; TRBD2 is a possible D gene (6 bases). Sequenced material: blood. The receptor was isolated from a young woman with Graves' hyperthyroidism. This chain's CDR3 is CASSTGLVTQYF. CDR3 nucleotide sequence: TGTGCCAGCAGTACGGGACTCGTTACGCAGTATTTT.